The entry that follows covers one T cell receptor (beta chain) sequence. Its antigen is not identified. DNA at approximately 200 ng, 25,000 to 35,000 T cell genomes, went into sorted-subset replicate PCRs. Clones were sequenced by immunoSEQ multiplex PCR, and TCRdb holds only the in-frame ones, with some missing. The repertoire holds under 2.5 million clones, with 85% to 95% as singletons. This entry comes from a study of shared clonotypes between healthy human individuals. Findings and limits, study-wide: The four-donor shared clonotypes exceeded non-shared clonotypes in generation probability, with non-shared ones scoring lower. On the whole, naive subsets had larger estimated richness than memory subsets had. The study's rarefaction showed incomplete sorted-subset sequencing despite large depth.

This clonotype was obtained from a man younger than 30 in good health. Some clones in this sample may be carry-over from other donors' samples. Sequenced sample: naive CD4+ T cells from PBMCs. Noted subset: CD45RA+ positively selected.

The DNA of the CDR3 is TGTGCCAGCAGTTACTCGAGGGCGGCTAGCACAGATACGCAGTATTTT. It yields the protein CASSYSRAASTDTQYF. The chain uses TRBV6-6 and TRBJ2-3; TRBD2 might be the D (5 bases). The CDR3 runs to 16 residues. Trimming stripped 0 bases from V and 0 bases from J, with 10 bases between. CDR1 and CDR2 (germline): MNHNY, SVGAGI (reference sequence).